The TCR beta chain under discussion was sequenced for a study of OX40 agonist ivuxolimab in advanced cancers. CDR3 length: 11 residues. Germline V CDR1 and CDR2: SEHNR, FQNEAQ (reference sequence). V was pared by 5 bases and J by 0 bases, with 2 bases between. Sequencing was performed with immunoSEQ multiplex PCR; in TCRdb, only in-frame clones are kept and a portion is missing. The sample holds tens of thousands of clones, 75% to 90% seen once. Specimen: CD4+ or CD8+ T cells sorted from blood, collected in a trial of the OX40 agonist ivuxolimab. The rearrangement uses TRBV7-9 and TRBJ2-7, with no clear D. The sequence came from an adult with an advanced solid tumor such as melanoma, head and neck, liver or kidney cancer. DNA for the CDR3: TGTGCCAGCAGCGCCTCCTACGAGCAGTACTTC. Translating it yields CASSASYEQYF.